This TCR beta chain came from a study of beta chain features in type 1 diabetes. Notes on the study in general: In every one of the four CD4+ subsets, TCRB CDR3s were moderately but significantly shorter in Type 1 diabetes patients.

Germline CDR1 reads MNHEY; CDR2 reads SVGAGI. Trimming cost V 8 bases and J 3 bases, with 11 bases left between them. The CDR3 is 12 amino acids. A note on this clone: No antigen is known for it.

Every bit of the isolated RNA underwent reverse transcription, so sequencing read expressed TCRB transcripts. The assay was immunoSEQ multiplex PCR, and TCRdb's table has in-frame clones only and misses some. The sample holds 350,000 to 450,000 clones, approximately 15% seen once. The chain uses TRBV6-5 and TRBJ2-7; D not resolved. This receptor was taken from a man aged 30-40 years in good health. The specimen was naive CD4+ T cells from blood. CDR3 bases: TGTGCCAGCTCCTCCCTCTACTACGAGCAGTACTTC. Translating gives CASSSLYYEQYF.